The text below deals with one T cell receptor beta chain. These data are taken from a study of blood T cell repertoires in COVID-19. TCRdb's copy holds only in-frame clones and misses some; the assay was immunoSEQ multiplex PCR. The repertoire includes 200,000 or so clones, about four fifths of them detected once, and roughly 7% sits in the top ten. The origin of this receptor is a man in his forties or fifties who had recovered from COVID-19. The material sequenced was PBMCs or T cells enriched from blood (not recorded which).

CDR3 residues: CASSLGVNYNSPLHF. The CDR3 DNA reads as TGTGCCAGCAGCTTAGGTGTCAACTATAATTCACCCCTCCACTTT. The chain is built from TRBV11-2 and TRBJ1-6, with D hard to call. Trimming removed 1 base at V and 3 bases at J, with 7 bases between. Germline CDR1 is SGHAT and CDR2 is FQNNGV. The CDR3 length is 15 residues.